The 8 T cell receptor beta chains below were found in one sample sequenced in a study of T cells in Graves' hyperthyroidism and ophthalmopathy (dated by TCRdb to about 2019). The library was produced with multiplex PCR. TCRdb shows the sequencer as Illumina HiSeq 2000. The TCR beta CDR3 regions were amplified from the RNA transcripts. The first round of RT-PCR for the TCR CDR3 was performed with the HTBI primer set and the Qiagen OneStep RT-PCR kit. Using fastp trimming at Q25 and MiXCR clonotype assembly, TCRdb reanalyzed the public sequencing data and kept in-frame beta chains. Records with the same CDR3 protein are collapsed into one entry carrying the most frequent genes and DNA. In all, the sample holds a few hundred thousand distinct CDR3 sequences, and 15% to 18% of those were seen once. The top ten hold roughly 6.6% of the sample. The specimen sequenced was blood. These receptors came from a woman younger than 45 with Graves' hyperthyroidism.

This clonotype was observed a handful of times. The CDR3 coding sequence is TGCGCCAGCAGCTTGGGGGCTGTCATGAACACTGAAGCTTTCTTT. Translated: CASSLGAVMNTEAFF. The chain employs TRBV5-1 and TRBJ1-1; D call uncertain. CDR3 length: 15 residues. Germline CDR1 and CDR2: SGHRS and YFSETQ. V was pared by 0 bases and J by 0 bases, with 9 bases between.

This clonotype was recorded at least ten times. Here the CDR3 reads CASSFRLALTNEQFF. CDR3 sequence (DNA): TGTGCCAGCAGCTTCCGACTAGCGTTAACCAATGAGCAGTTCTTC. The chain is built from TRBV7-8 and TRBJ2-1; 8 positions agree with TRBD2. CDR1 is SGHVS, CDR2 FQNEAQ, per germline. This CDR3 has 15 residues. Trimming at V came to 3 bases and at J to 6 bases, leaving 7 bases not matched to a gene.

This clonotype was recorded many times. The gene calls are TRBV5-1 and TRBJ2-3; D unclear. The CDR3 is 14 residues long. Germline CDR1 reads SGHRS; CDR2 reads YFSETQ. The V end lost 1 base, the J end lost 2 bases, and 8 bases lay between the germline ends. CDR3 residues: CASSLQADTDTQYF. The DNA of the CDR3 is TGCGCCAGCAGCTTGCAGGCGGACACAGATACGCAGTATTTT.

This clonotype was found many times. The chain uses TRBV7-6 and TRBJ2-1; the match to TRBD2 covers 9 bases. J gave up 4 bases and V 3 bases, and 10 bases lay outside the gene matches. Germline CDR1 SGHVS, CDR2 FNYEAQ. This CDR3 has 17 residues. The CDR3 sequence is CASSLGGRASGYNEQFF. The DNA of the CDR3 is TGTGCCAGCAGCTTGGGCGGGAGGGCCTCGGGTTACAATGAGCAGTTCTTC.

In this sample, this clonotype turned up many times. V is TRBV28 and J is TRBJ1-5; the D is unclear. CDR3 length equals 16 residues. V gave up 4 bases and J gave up 8 bases, with 21 bases separating them. Per the germline V gene, CDR1 is MDHEN and CDR2 is SYDVKM. DNA of the CDR3: TGTGCCAGCAGTTACCCCGGGCAGGAGGCAAGGGAGCCCCAGCATTTT. Protein: CASSYPGQEAREPQHF.

There are many counts of this clonotype. This sequence joins TRBV28 and TRBJ2-3; 8 bases line up with TRBD2. V shed 7 bases and J 6 bases; nucleotides not matched to a gene: 3. The CDR3 covers 12 residues. The germline gives CDR1 MDHEN, CDR2 SYDVKM. The CDR3 nucleotides are TGTGCCAGCAAAGCGGGGGTGGATACGCAGTATTTT. It yields the protein CASKAGVDTQYF.

This clonotype was picked up a small number of times. V is TRBV6-1 and J is TRBJ1-2; D remains ambiguous. The CDR3 length is 13 residues. The V and J ends lost 2 bases and 8 bases respectively, with 12 bases between them. Germline CDR1 is MNHNS and CDR2 is SASEGT. The CDR3 reads CASSEIYQRGYTF. In nucleotides, the CDR3 is TGTGCCAGCAGTGAAATATATCAGAGGGGCTACACCTTC.

The chain carries TRBV19 and TRBJ1-2, with D possibly matching TRBD1 (5 bases). The CDR3 is 13 amino acids. V lost 4 bases to trimming and J lost 4 bases, with 10 bases between them. Germline CDR1 and CDR2: LNHDA and SQIVND (reference sequence). The CDR3 reads CASSTRVTYGYTF. DNA for the CDR3: TGTGCCAGTAGTACCAGGGTTACCTATGGCTACACCTTC.